The 5 T cell receptor beta chains reported below all come from one sample, sequenced in a study of T cell changes during pregnancy in multiple sclerosis. Only in-frame clones appear in the TCRdb table, and some are missing; sequencing was by immunoSEQ multiplex PCR. The table lists some 13,000 clones, roughly nine tenths of them singletons, with roughly 14% in the top ten. Sequencing was performed on CD8+ T cells from peripheral blood mononuclear cells, taken in the second trimester of pregnancy. The receptor source for this set is a female donor in good health, enrolled as a control in a pregnancy study.

The CDR3 region has the DNA TGCGCCAGCAGCTTAACTAGCGGGAGGGGCCTTAGCACAGATACGCAGTATTTT. Translated, it gives CASSLTSGRGLSTDTQYF. The J gene is TRBJ2-3, the V gene TRBV5-1, with 13 nucleotides matching TRBD2. The CDR3 spans 18 residues. CDR1 is SGHRS and CDR2 is YFSETQ in the germline V gene. Losses at the gene ends were 2 bases for V and 0 bases for J; bases not matched to a gene: 6.

This clone was found once. This chain uses TRBV19 with TRBJ2-7; 10 bases map to TRBD1. With 3 bases clipped from V and 3 bases from J, the junction kept 8 bases outside the gene matches. The CDR3 runs 16 residues. The germline V gene encodes CDR1 LNHDA and CDR2 SQIVND (reference sequence). This CDR3 is CASSMRPGQGNYEQYF. CDR3 nucleotide sequence: TGTGCCAGTAGTATGAGACCGGGACAGGGGAACTACGAGCAGTACTTC.

The V call is TRBV4-1, the J call TRBJ1-5; 10 bases line up with TRBD1. The CDR3 totals 15 residues. V gave up 4 bases and J gave up 4 bases; unmatched junction bases: 4. Per germline, CDR1 MGHRA and CDR2 YSYEKL. This chain's CDR3 is CASSLWGQGNQPQHF. As DNA, the CDR3 is TGCGCCAGCAGCCTTTGGGGACAGGGGAATCAGCCCCAGCATTTT.

This rearrangement joins TRBV7-6 to TRBJ2-7; 10 bases align to TRBD1. V was clipped by 4 bases and J by 5 bases; unmatched bases: 2. The germline gives CDR1 SGHVS, CDR2 FNYEAQ. The CDR3 has 13 amino acids. CDR3 coding DNA: TGTGCCAGCAGCTCGACAGGGGGCAACGAGCAGTACTTC. Residues: CASSSTGGNEQYF. The complete variable domain, with remaining parts taken from reference TRBV7-6 and TRBJ2-7, reads GAGVSQSPRYKVTKRGQDVALRCDPISGHVSLYWYRQALGQGPEFLTYFNYEAQQDKSGLPNDRFSAERPEGSISTLTIQRTEQRDSAMYRCASSSTGGNEQYFGPGTRLTVT.

This clone occurred once. J is TRBJ2-7 and V is TRBV5-8; TRBD2 matches at 7 bases. Trimming at V came to 7 bases and at J to 7 bases, leaving 8 bases not matched to a gene. The CDR3 is made up of 12 amino acids. Per the germline V gene, CDR1 is SGHTS and CDR2 is YDEGEE. CDR3 loop: CASPGGGREQYF. As DNA, the CDR3 is TGTGCCAGCCCTGGGGGAGGGCGGGAGCAGTACTTC.